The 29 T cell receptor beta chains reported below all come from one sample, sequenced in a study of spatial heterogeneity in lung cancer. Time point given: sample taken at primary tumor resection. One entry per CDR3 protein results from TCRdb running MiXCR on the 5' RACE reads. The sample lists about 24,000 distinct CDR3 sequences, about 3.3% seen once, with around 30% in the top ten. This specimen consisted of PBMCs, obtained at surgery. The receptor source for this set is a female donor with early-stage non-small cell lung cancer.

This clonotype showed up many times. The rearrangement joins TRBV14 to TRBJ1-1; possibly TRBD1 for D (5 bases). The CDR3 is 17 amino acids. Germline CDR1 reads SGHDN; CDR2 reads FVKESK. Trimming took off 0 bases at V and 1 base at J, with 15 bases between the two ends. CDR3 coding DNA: TGTGCCAGCAGCCAAGAGGGCCCGCGCGGGGCGAACACTGAAGCTTTCTTT. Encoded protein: CASSQEGPRGANTEAFF.

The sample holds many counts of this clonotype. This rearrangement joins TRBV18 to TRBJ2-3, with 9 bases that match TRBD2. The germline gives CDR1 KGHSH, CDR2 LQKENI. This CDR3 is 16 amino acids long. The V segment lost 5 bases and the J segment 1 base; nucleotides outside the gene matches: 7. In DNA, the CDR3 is TGTGCCAGCTCAGCCCCGGGACTAGCCGGCACAGATACGCAGTATTTT. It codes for CASSAPGLAGTDTQYF.

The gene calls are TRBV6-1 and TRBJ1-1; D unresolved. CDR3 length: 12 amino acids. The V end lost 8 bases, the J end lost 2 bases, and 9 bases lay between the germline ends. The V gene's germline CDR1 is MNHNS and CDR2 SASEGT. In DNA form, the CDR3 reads TGTGCCAGCTTAAGGGTAAACACTGAAGCTTTCTTT. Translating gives CASLRVNTEAFF.

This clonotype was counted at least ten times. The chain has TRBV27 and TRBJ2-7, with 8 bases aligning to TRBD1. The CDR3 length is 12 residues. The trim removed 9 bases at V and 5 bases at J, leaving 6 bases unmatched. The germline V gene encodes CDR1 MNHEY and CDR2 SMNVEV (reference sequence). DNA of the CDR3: TGTGCCAGGACGACAGGGGCCAACGAGCAGTACTTC. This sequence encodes CARTTGANEQYF.

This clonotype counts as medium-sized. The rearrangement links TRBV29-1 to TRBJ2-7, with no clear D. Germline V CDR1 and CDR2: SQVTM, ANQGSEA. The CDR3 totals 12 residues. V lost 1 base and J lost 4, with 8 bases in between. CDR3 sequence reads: CSVEGRSYEQYF. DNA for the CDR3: TGCAGCGTTGAAGGCAGAAGTTACGAGCAGTACTTC.

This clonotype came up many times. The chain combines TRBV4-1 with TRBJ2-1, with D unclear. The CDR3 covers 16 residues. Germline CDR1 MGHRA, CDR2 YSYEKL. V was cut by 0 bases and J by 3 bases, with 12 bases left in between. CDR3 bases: TGCGCCAGCAGCCAAGAGCCCGTAATTCTCTACAATGAGCAGTTCTTC. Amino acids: CASSQEPVILYNEQFF.

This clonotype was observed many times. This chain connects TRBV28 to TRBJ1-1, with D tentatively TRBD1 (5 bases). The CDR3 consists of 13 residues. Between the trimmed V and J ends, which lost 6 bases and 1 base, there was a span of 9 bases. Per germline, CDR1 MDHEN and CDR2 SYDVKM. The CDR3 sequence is CASSRGTNTEAFF. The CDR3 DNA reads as TGTGCCAGCAGCCGGGGGACGAACACTGAAGCTTTCTTT.

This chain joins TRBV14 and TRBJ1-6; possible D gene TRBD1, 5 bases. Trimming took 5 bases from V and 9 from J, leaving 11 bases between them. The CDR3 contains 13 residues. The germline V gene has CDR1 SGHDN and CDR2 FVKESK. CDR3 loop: CASSRSGSSPLHF. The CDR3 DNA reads TGTGCCAGCAGCAGATCAGGGAGTTCACCCCTCCACTTT. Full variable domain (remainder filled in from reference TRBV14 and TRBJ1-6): EAGVTQFPSHSVIEKGQTVTLRCDPISGHDNLYWYRRVMGKEIKFLLHFVKESKQDESGMPNNRFLAERTGGTYSTLKVQPAELEDSGVYFCASSRSGSSPLHFGNGTRLTVT.

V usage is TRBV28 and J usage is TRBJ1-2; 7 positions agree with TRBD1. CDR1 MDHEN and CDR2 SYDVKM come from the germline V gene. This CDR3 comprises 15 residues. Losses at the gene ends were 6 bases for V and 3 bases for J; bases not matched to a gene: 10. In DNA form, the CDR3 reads TGTGCCAGCAGCTTCCCGACAGGGATCGACTATGGCTACACCTTC. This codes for CASSFPTGIDYGYTF.

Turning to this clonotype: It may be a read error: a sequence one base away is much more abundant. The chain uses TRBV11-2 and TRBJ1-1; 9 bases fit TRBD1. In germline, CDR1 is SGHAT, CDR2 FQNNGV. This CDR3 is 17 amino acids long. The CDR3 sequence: CACSKTQGTGLITEAFF. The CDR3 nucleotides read TGTGCCTGCAGCAAAACTCAGGGGACAGGGTTAATAACTGAAGCTTTCTTT.

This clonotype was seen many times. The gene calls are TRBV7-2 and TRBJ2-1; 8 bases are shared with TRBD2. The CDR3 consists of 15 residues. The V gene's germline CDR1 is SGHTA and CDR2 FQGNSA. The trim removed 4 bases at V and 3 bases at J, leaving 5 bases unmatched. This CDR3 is CASSSSSGSYNEQFF. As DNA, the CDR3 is TGTGCCAGCAGCTCGTCCAGCGGGAGCTACAATGAGCAGTTCTTC.

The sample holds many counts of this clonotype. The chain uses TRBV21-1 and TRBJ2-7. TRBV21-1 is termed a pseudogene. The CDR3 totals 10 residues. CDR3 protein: CASKVSEQYF. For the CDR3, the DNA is TGTGCCAGCAAAGTTTCCGAGCAGTACTTC.

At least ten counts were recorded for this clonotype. CDR3 sequence (DNA): TGCAGTGCAACCGGGACCCAGAACACCGGGGAGCTGTTTTTT. It yields the protein CSATGTQNTGELFF. The genes are TRBV20-1 and TRBJ2-2; D is tentatively TRBD1 or TRBD2 (5 bases each). V was pared by 6 bases and J by 1 base, with 12 bases between. Germline CDR1 DFQATT, CDR2 SNEGSKA (reference sequence). The CDR3 loop spans 14 amino acids.

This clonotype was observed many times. The CDR3: CSAIPGSGSYEQYF. CDR3 in DNA: TGCAGTGCTATCCCAGGTAGCGGCTCCTACGAGCAGTACTTC. J is TRBJ2-7 and V is TRBV20-1, with D possibly matching TRBD2 (6 bases). The CDR3 runs 14 residues. V was shortened by 4 bases and J by 0 bases, with 13 bases between the two germline ends. Germline V gene lookup returns CDR1 DFQATT and CDR2 SNEGSKA (reference sequence).

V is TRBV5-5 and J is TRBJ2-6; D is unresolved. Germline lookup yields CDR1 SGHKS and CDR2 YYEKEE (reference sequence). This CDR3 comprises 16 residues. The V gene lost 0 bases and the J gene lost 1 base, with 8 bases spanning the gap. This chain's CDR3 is CASSLAIGSGANVLTF. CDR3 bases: TGTGCCAGCAGCTTGGCCATTGGATCTGGGGCCAACGTCCTGACTTTC. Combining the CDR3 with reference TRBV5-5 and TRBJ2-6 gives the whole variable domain DAGVTQSPTHLIKTRGQQVTLRCSPISGHKSVSWYQQVLGQGPQFIFQYYEKEERGRGNFPDRFSARQFPNYSSELNVNALLLGDSALYLCASSLAIGSGANVLTFGAGSRLTVL.

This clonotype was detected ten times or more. CDR3 protein: CASSLWLAGGPYEQYF. For the CDR3, the DNA is TGTGCCAGCAGCTTATGGCTAGCGGGAGGGCCCTACGAGCAGTACTTC. The chain carries TRBV11-2 and TRBJ2-7; 12 positions agree with TRBD2. This CDR3 region has 16 residues. V lost 2 bases to trimming and J lost 2 bases; unmatched junction nucleotides: 4. Germline-derived CDR1 and CDR2 are SGHAT and FQNNGV.

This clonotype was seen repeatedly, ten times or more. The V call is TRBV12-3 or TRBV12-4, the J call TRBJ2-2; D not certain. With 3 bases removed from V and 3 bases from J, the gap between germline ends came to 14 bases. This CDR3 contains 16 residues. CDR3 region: CASSLGPTLDTGELFF. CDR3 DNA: TGTGCCAGCAGTTTGGGCCCCACGTTGGACACCGGGGAGCTGTTTTTT.

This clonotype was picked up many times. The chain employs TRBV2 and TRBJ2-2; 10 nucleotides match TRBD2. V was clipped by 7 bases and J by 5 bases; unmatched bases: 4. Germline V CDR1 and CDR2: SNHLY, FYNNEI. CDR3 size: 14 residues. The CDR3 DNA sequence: TGTGCCAGCACTAGCGGGAGAGGTACCGGGGAGCTGTTTTTT. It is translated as CASTSGRGTGELFF.

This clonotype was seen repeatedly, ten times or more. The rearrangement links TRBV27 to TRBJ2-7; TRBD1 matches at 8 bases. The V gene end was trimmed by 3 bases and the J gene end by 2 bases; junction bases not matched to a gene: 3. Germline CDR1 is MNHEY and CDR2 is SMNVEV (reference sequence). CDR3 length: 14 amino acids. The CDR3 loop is CASSLETGAYEQYF. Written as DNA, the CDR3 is TGTGCCAGCAGTTTGGAGACAGGGGCCTACGAGCAGTACTTC.

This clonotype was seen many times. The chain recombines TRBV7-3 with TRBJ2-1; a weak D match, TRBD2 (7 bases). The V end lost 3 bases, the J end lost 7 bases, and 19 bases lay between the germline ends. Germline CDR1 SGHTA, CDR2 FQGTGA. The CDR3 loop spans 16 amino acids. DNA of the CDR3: TGTGCCAGCAGCTTGGATGCGGGGGCGTCGGGTAATGAGCAGTTCTTC. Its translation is CASSLDAGASGNEQFF.

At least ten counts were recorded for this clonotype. The CDR3 is CASSLGEAYRTDTQYF. The CDR3 bases are TGCGCCAGCAGCTTGGGGGAGGCTTACCGAACAGATACGCAGTATTTT. The chain couples TRBV5-1 to TRBJ2-3; TRBD2 might be the D (6 bases). The ends were cut back, 0 bases at V and 3 bases at J, with 14 bases in the middle. The CDR3 is 16 amino acids. Germline CDR1 and CDR2: SGHRS and YFSETQ.

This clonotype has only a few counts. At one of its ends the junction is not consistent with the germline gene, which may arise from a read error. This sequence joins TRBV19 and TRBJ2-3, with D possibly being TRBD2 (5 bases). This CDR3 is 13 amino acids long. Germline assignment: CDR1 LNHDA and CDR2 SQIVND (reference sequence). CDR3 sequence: CASRIEEEDTQYF. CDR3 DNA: TGTGCCAGTAGGATAGAGGAGGAGGATACGCAGTATTTT.

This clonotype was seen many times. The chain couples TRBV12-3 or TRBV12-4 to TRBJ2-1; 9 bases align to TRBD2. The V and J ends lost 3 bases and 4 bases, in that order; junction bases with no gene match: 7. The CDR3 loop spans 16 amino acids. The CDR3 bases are TGTGCCAGCAGTTTCTTTGCGGGAGGGGTATACAATGAGCAGTTCTTC. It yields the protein CASSFFAGGVYNEQFF.

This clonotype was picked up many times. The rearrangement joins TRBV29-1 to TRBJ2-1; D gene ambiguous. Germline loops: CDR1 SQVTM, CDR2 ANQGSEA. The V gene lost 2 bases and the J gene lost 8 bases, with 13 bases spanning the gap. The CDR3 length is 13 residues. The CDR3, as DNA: TGCAGCGTTGAAAACCCCTTCCAACATGAGCAGTTCTTC. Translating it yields CSVENPFQHEQFF.

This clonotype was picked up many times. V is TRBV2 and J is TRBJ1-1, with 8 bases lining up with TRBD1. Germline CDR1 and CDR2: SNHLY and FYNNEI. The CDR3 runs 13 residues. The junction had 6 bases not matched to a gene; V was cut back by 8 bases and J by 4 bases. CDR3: CASETGGGTEAFF. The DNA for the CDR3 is TGTGCCAGCGAAACAGGGGGTGGCACTGAAGCTTTCTTT. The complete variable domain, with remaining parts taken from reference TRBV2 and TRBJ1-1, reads EPEVTQTPSHQVTQMGQEVILRCVPISNHLYFYWYRQILGQKVEFLVSFYNNEISEKSEIFDDQFSVERPDGSNFTLKIRSTKLEDSAMYFCASETGGGTEAFFGQGTRLTVV.

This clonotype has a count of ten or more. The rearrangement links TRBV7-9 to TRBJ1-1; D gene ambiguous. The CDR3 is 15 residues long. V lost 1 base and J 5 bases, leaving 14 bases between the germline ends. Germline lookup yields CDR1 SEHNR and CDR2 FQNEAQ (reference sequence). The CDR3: CASSLDQSGSTEAFF. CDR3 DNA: TGTGCCAGCAGCTTAGACCAAAGCGGCAGTACTGAAGCTTTCTTT.

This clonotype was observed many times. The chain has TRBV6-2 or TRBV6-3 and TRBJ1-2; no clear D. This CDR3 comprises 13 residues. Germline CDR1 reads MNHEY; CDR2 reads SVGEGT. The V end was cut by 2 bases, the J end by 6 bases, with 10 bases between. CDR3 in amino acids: CASSYASSDGYTF. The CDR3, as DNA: TGTGCCAGCAGTTACGCCTCTAGCGATGGCTACACCTTC.

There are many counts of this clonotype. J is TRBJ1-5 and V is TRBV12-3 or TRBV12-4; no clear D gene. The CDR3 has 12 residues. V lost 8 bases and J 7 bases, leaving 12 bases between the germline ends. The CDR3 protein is CASSGVGQPQHF. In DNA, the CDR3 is TGTGCCAGCTCCGGGGTGGGGCAGCCCCAGCATTTT.

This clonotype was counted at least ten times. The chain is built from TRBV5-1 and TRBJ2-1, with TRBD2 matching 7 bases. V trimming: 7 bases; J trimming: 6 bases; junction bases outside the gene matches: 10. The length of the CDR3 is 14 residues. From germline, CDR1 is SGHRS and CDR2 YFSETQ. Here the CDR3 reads CASRTGGGFNEQFF. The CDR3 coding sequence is TGCGCCAGCCGGACTGGGGGAGGGTTCAATGAGCAGTTCTTC.